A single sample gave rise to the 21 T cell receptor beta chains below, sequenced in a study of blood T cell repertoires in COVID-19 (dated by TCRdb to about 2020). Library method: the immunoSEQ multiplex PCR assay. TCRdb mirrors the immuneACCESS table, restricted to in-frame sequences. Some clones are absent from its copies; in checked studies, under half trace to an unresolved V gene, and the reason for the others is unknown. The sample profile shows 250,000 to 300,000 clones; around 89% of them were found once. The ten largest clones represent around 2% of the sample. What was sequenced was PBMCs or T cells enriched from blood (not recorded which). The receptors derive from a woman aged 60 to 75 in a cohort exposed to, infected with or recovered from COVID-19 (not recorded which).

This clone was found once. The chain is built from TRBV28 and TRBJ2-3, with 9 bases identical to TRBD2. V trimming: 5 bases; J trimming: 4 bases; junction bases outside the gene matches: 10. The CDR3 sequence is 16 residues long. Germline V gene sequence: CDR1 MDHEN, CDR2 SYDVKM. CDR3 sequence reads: CASSPLVAGGADTQYF. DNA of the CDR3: TGTGCCAGCAGTCCTTTAGTGGCGGGAGGGGCAGATACGCAGTATTTT.

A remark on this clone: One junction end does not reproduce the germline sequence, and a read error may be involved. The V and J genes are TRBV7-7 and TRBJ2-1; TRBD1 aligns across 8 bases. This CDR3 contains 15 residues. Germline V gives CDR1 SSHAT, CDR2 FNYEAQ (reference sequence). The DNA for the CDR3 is TGTGCTAGCAGCGCCCGACAGGGGAGCTACAATGAGCAGTTCTTC. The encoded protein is CASSARQGSYNEQFF.

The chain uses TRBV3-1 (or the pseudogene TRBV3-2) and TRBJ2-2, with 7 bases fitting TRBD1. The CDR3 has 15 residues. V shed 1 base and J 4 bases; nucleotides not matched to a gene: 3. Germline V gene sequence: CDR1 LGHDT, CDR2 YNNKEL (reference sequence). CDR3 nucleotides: TGTGCCAGCAGCCAAGGTGGGACAGCCACCGGGGAGCTGTTTTTT. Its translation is CASSQGGTATGELFF.

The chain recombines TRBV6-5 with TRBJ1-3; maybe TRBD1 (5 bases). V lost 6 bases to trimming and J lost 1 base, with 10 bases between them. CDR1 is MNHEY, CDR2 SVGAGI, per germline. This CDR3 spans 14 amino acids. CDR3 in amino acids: CASRKGVSGNTIYF. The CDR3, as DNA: TGTGCCAGCAGGAAAGGGGTTTCTGGAAACACCATATATTTT.

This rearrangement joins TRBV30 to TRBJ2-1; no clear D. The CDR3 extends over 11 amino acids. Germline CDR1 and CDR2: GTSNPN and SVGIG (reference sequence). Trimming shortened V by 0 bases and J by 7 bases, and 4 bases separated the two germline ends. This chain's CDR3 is CAWSVRNEQFF. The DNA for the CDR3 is TGTGCCTGGAGTGTGAGGAATGAGCAGTTCTTC.

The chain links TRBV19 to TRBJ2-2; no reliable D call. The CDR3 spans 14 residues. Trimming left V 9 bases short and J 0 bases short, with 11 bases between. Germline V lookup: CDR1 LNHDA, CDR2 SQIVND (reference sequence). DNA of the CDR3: TGTGCCAGCCGTTCGGAGACGAACACCGGGGAGCTGTTTTTT. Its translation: CASRSETNTGELFF.

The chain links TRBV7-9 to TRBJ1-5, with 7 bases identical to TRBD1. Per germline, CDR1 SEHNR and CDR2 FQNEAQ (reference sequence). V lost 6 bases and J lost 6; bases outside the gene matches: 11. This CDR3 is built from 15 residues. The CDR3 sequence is CASSLGQTAGQPQHF. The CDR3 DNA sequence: TGTGCCAGCAGTTTGGGACAGACGGCGGGTCAGCCCCAGCATTTT.

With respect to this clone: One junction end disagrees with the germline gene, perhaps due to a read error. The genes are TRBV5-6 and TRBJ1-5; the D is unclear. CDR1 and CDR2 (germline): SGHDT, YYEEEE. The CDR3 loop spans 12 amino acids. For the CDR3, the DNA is TGTGCCAGCAGCTTGAGCACTCAGCCCCAGCATTTT. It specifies CASSLSTQPQHF.

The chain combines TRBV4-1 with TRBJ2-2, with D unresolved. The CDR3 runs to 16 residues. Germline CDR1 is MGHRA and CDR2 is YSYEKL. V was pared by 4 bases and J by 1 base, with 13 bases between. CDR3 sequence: CASSPMYTRNTGELFF. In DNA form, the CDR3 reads TGCGCCAGCAGCCCCATGTATACGAGGAACACCGGGGAGCTGTTTTTT.

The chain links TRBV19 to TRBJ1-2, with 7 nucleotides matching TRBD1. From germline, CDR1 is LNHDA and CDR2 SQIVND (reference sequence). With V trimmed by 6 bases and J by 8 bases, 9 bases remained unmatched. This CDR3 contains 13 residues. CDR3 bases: TGTGCCAGTAGCCCCGACAGGGTTGGGGGCTACACCTTC. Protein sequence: CASSPDRVGGYTF.

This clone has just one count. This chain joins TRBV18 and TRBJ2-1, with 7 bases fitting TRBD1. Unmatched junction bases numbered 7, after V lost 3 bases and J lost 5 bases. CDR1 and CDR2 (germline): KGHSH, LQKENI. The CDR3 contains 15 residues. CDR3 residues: CASSPLGQSNNEQFF. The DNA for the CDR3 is TGTGCCAGCTCACCTTTGGGACAGAGTAACAATGAGCAGTTCTTC.

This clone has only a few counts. The CDR3 sequence: CASSNGGTGFAFF. The CDR3 DNA is TGTGCCAGTAGCAATGGGGGAACAGGGTTCGCTTTCTTT. The chain carries TRBV19 and TRBJ1-1; tentative D call: TRBD1 (6 bases). The CDR3 length is 13 residues. CDR1 is LNHDA and CDR2 is SQIVND in the germline V gene (reference sequence). With 6 bases removed from V and 11 bases from J, the gap between germline ends came to 19 bases.

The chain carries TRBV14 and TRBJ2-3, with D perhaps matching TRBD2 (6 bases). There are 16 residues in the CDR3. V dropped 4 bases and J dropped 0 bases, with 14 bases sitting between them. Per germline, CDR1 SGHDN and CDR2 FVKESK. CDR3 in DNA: TGTGCCAGCAGCCCTCGAATCGGGGGAAGCACAGATACGCAGTATTTT. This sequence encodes CASSPRIGGSTDTQYF.

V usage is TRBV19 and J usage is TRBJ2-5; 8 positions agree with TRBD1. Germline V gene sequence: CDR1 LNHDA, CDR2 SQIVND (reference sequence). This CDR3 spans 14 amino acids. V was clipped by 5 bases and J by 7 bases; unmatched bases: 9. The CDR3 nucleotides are TGTGCCAGTAGTTACGACAGGGGCGGCGGGACCCAGTACTTC. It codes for CASSYDRGGGTQYF.

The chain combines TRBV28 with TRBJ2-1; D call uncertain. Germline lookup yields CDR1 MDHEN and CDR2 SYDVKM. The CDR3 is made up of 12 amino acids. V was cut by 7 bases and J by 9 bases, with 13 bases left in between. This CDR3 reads CASTKVRGEQFF. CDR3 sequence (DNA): TGTGCCAGCACCAAGGTGCGCGGTGAGCAGTTCTTC.

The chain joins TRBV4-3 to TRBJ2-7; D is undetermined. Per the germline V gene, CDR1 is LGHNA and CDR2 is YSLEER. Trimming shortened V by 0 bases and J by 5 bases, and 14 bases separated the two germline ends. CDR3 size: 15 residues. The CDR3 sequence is CASSQEPADGHEQYF. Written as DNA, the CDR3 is TGCGCCAGCAGCCAAGAACCAGCAGATGGGCACGAGCAGTACTTC.

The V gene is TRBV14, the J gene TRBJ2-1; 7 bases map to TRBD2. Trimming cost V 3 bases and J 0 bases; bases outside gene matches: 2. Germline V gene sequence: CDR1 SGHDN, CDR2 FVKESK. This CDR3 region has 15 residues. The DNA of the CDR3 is TGTGCCAGCAGCCAGGGCGGGAGCTCCTACAATGAGCAGTTCTTC. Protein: CASSQGGSSYNEQFF.

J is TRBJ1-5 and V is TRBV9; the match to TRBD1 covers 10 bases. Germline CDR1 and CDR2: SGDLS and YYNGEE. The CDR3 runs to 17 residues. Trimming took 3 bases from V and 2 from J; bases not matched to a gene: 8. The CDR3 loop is CASSATPGTGGNQPQHF. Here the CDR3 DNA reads TGTGCCAGCAGCGCAACCCCCGGGACAGGGGGCAATCAGCCCCAGCATTTT. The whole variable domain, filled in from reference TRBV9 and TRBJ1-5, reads DSGVTQTPKHLITATGQRVTLRCSPRSGDLSVYWYQQSLDQGLQFLIQYYNGEERAKGNILERFSAQQFPDLHSELNLSSLELGDSALYFCASSATPGTGGNQPQHFGDGTRLSIL.

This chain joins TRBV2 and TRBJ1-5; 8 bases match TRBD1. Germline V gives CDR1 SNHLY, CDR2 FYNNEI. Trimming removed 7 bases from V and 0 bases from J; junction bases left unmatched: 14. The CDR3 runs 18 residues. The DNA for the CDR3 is TGTGCCAGCAATCCCGGACAGGGCGGGGGTTATAGCAATCAGCCCCAGCATTTT. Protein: CASNPGQGGGYSNQPQHF.

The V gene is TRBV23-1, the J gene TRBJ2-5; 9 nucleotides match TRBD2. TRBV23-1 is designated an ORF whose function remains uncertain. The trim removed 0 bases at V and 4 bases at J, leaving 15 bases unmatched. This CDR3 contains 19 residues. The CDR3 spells CASSQSLSGTSRIRETQYF. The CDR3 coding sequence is TGCGCCAGCAGTCAATCCCTTTCCGGGACTAGCAGAATCCGAGAGACCCAGTACTTC.

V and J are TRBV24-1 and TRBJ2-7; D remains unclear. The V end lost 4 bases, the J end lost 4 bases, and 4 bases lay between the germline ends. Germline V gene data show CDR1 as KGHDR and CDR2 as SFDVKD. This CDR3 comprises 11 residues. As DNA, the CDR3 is TGTGCCACCAGTGACCATTACGAGCAGTACTTC. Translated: CATSDHYEQYF.